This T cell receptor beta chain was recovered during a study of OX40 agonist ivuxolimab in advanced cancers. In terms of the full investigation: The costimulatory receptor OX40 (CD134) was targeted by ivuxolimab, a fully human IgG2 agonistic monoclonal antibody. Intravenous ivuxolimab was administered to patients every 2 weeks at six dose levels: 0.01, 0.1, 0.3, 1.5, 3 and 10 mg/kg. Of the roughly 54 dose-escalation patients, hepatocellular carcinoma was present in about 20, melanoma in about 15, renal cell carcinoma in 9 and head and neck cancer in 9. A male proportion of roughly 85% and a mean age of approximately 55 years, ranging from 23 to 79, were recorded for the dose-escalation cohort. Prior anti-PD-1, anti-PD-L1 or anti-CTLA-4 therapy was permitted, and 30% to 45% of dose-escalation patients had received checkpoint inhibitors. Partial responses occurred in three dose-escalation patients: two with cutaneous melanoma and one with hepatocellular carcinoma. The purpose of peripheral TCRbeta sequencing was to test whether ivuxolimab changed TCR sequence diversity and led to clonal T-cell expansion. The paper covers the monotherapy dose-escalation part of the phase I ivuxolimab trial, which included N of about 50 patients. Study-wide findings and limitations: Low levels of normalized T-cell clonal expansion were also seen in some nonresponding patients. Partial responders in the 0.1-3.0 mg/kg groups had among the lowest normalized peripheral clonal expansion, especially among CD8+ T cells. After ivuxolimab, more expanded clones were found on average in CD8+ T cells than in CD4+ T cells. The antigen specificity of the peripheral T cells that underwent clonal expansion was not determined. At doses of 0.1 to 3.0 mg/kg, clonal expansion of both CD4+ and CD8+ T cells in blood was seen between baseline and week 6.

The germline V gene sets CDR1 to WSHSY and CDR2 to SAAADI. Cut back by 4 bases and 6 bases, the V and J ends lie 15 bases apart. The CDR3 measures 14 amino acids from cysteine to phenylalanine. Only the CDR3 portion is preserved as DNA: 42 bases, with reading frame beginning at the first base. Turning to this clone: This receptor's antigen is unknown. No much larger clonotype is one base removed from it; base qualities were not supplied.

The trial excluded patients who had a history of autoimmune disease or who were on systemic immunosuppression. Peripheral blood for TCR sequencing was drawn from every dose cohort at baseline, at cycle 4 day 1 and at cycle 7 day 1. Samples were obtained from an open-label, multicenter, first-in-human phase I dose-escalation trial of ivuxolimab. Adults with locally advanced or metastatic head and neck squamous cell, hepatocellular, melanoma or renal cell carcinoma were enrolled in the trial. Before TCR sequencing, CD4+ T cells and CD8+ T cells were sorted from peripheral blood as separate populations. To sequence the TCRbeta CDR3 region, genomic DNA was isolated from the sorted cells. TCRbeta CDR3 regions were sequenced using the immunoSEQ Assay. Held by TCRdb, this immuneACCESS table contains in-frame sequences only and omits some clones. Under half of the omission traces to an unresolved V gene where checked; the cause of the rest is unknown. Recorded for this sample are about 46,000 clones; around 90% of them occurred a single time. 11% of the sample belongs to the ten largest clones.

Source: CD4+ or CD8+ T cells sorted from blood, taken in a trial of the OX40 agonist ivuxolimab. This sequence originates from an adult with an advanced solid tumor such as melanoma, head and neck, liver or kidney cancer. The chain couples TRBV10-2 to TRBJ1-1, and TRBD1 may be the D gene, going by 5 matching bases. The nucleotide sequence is TGCGCCAGCAGTGCGGGCAGGGAGTTGTCTGAAGCTTTCTTT. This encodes CASSAGRELSEAFF.